The present entry profiles one T cell receptor (beta chain) with its context. This record belongs to a study of cytomegalovirus exposure and HLA in healthy donors. Use of 60 Vbeta and 13 Jbeta primers characterized the PCR. Generated by immunoSEQ multiplex PCR, the TCRdb table keeps only in-frame clones and is missing some. The sample contains 90,000 to 100,000 clones, 70% to 80% of which appear only once. The germline CDR1 and CDR2 sequences are SNHLY and FYNNEI. V lost 4 bases to trimming and J lost 2 bases, with 7 bases between them. The CDR3 is made up of 13 amino acids. The rearrangement links TRBV2 to TRBJ2-3; D is ambiguous. The TCR was taken from a woman aged 60 to 75 in good health and CMV-seropositive. The sequencing sample was made of PBMCs. CDR3 in DNA: TGTGCCAGCAGTGTTTACTCCACAGATACGCAGTATTTT. Translating gives CASSVYSTDTQYF. The full variable domain, its missing parts supplied by reference TRBV2 and TRBJ2-3, is EPEVTQTPSHQVTQMGQEVILRCVPISNHLYFYWYRQILGQKVEFLVSFYNNEISEKSEIFDDQFSVERPDGSNFTLKIRSTKLEDSAMYFCASSVYSTDTQYFGPGTRLTVL.